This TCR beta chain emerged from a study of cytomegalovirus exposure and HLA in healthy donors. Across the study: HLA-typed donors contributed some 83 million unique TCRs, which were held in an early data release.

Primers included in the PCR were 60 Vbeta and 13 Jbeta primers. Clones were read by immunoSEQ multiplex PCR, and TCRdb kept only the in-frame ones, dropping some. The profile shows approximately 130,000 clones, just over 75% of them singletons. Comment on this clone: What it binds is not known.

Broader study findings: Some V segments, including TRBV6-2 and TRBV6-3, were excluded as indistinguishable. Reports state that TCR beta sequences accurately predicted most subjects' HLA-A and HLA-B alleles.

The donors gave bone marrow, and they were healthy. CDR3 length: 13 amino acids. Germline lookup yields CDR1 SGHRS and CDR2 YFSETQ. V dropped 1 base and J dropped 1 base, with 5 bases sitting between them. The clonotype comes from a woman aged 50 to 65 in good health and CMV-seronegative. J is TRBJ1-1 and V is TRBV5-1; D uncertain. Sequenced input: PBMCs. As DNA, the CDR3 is TGCGCCAGCAGCTTGCAACAGAACACTGAAGCTTTCTTT. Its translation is CASSLQQNTEAFF.